This passage covers 13 T cell receptor beta chains from one sample sequenced in a study of T cell responses to AZD1222 COVID-19 vaccine. Sequencing was performed with immunoSEQ multiplex PCR; in TCRdb, only in-frame clones are kept and a portion is missing. The repertoire holds approximately 190,000 clones, with 90% to 95% as singletons. The starting material was peripheral blood, obtained 28 days after the second dose of the MenACWY control vaccine. Every receptor here comes from an adult who received the MenACWY meningococcal vaccine as a control.

The J gene is TRBJ1-3, the V gene TRBV3-1 (or the pseudogene TRBV3-2); D uncertain. CDR3 size: 16 residues. V was trimmed by 8 bases and J by 4 bases, leaving 21 bases between them. Germline-derived CDR1 and CDR2 are LGHDT and YNNKEL (reference sequence). CDR3 bases: TGTGCCAGCCTATTCCAAATTCGGGAGGGCGGAAACACCATATATTTT. Translating it yields CASLFQIREGGNTIYF.

The gene calls are TRBV28 and TRBJ1-2; D unresolved. The CDR3 covers 13 residues. V dropped 2 bases and J dropped 4 bases, with 8 bases sitting between them. CDR1 is MDHEN and CDR2 is SYDVKM in the germline V gene. The CDR3 coding sequence is TGTGCCAGCAGTTTAGGGTCGAGCTATGGCTACACCTTC. Amino acids: CASSLGSSYGYTF.

The V call is TRBV4-2, the J call TRBJ1-3; D not certain. V was clipped by 1 base and J by 0 bases, with 13 bases between them. The germline gives CDR1 LGHNA, CDR2 YNFKEQ. The CDR3 has 17 amino acids. The CDR3 sequence: CASSQGSGEGSGNTIYF. The DNA for the CDR3 is TGTGCCAGCAGCCAAGGCTCTGGGGAGGGCTCTGGAAACACCATATATTTT.

There are a few counts of this clone. Other nucleotide sequences in the sample specify the same CDR3. This rearrangement joins TRBV2 to TRBJ2-3, with TRBD2 matching over 10 bases. J gave up 3 bases and V 9 bases, and 6 bases lay outside the gene matches. CDR1 is SNHLY, CDR2 FYNNEI, per germline. The CDR3 extends over 14 amino acids. CDR3 region: CASKREGVTDTQYF. The CDR3 DNA reads TGTGCCAGTAAGCGGGAGGGGGTAACAGATACGCAGTATTTT.

The rearrangement uses TRBV30 and TRBJ2-1; TRBD1 is a possible D gene (5 bases). The V end was cut by 0 bases, the J end by 7 bases, with 25 bases between. CDR1 and CDR2 (germline): GTSNPN, SVGIG (reference sequence). CDR3 length: 18 residues. The CDR3 nucleotides read TGTGCCTGGAGTGTAGTGGGCCGCGGAGCAGGGCCCCTTAATGAGCAGTTCTTC. Amino acids: CAWSVVGRGAGPLNEQFF.

The chain carries TRBV19 and TRBJ2-7; TRBD2 matches 7 bases. Germline trimming cut 4 bases from V and 5 bases from J; bases unmatched to any gene: 5. CDR3 length: 13 amino acids. CDR1 is LNHDA, CDR2 SQIVND, per germline (reference sequence). The DNA for the CDR3 is TGTGCCAGTAGTAGCGGGAGTCCCAACGAGCAGTACTTC. It specifies CASSSGSPNEQYF. The entire variable domain, with the rest obtained from reference TRBV19 and TRBJ2-7, is as follows: DGGITQSPKYLFRKEGQNVTLSCEQNLNHDAMYWYRQDPGQGLRLIYYSQIVNDFQKGDIAEGYSVSREKKESFPLTVTSAQKNPTAFYLCASSSGSPNEQYFGPGTRLTVT.

V and J are TRBV7-2 and TRBJ2-7, with D unresolved. The CDR3 is 13 amino acids. CDR1 is SGHTA, CDR2 FQGNSA, per germline. Trimming stripped 1 base from V and 6 bases from J, with 10 bases between. In DNA, the CDR3 is TGTGCCAGCAGCTTAGGTCCCACGCTCGAGCAGTACTTC. Translating it yields CASSLGPTLEQYF.

This sequence joins TRBV6-5 and TRBJ2-1; 8 bases line up with TRBD1. The junction had 7 bases not matched to a gene; V was cut back by 6 bases and J by 6 bases. The CDR3 extends over 14 amino acids. The germline gives CDR1 MNHEY, CDR2 SVGAGI. The DNA of the CDR3 is TGTGCCAGCAGACAGGACAGGGTGGTCAATGAGCAGTTCTTC. This gives the protein CASRQDRVVNEQFF.

This sequence joins TRBV9 and TRBJ2-3, with 14 bases that match TRBD2. The CDR3 runs 17 residues. CDR1 is SGDLS, CDR2 YYNGEE, per germline. With 3 bases clipped from V and 6 bases from J, the junction kept 9 bases outside the gene matches. The CDR3, as DNA: TGTGCCAGCAGCGACTTAGGGACTAGCGGGAGAAGGGATACGCAGTATTTT. It codes for CASSDLGTSGRRDTQYF.

This clone has a handful of counts. The chain joins TRBV11-2 to TRBJ2-7; 9 positions agree with TRBD1. The J segment lost 4 bases and the V segment lost 5 bases, leaving 9 bases of the junction unmatched. This CDR3 is 15 amino acids long. The V gene's germline CDR1 is SGHAT and CDR2 FQNNGV. CDR3 loop: CASSLGTGSGYEQYF. In DNA form, the CDR3 reads TGTGCCAGCAGCCTGGGGACAGGGAGTGGGTACGAGCAGTACTTC.

This chain joins TRBV5-1 and TRBJ1-2; maybe TRBD1 (5 bases). V was cut by 1 base and J by 7 bases, with 17 bases left in between. Germline CDR1 SGHRS, CDR2 YFSETQ. The CDR3 runs 15 residues. Here the CDR3 reads CASSLFGGTSGGYTF. The CDR3 nucleotides read TGCGCCAGCAGCTTGTTTGGCGGGACCTCGGGTGGCTACACCTTC.

The gene calls are TRBV7-5 and TRBJ2-1; TRBD1, as called in the table, went unchecked against the DNA. TRBV7-5 is shown as a pseudogene. This CDR3 contains 15 residues. CDR3 region: CVREWRGQGSNEQFF. The CDR3 nucleotides are TGTGTCAGAGAATGGAGGGGACAGGGTAGCAATGAGCAGTTCTTC.

V is TRBV12-3 or TRBV12-4 and J is TRBJ2-4; D uncertain. This CDR3 spans 13 amino acids. V was cut by 4 bases and J by 1 base, with 5 bases left in between. The CDR3 sequence is CASSSGAKNIQYF. CDR3 DNA sequence: TGTGCCAGCAGTTCTGGGGCCAAAAACATTCAGTACTTC.